This T cell receptor (beta chain) is drawn from a study of blood T cell repertoires in COVID-19. Some clones are missing from TCRdb's copy, which holds only in-frame ones; the method was immunoSEQ multiplex PCR. Altogether fewer than 200,000 clones are present, about 90% being singletons, with the ten largest covering roughly 9%. The V gene lost 7 bases and the J gene lost 4 bases, with 12 bases spanning the gap. CDR3 length equals 13 residues. This chain uses TRBV12-3 or TRBV12-4 with TRBJ2-3; D is unclear. Specimen: PBMCs or T cells enriched from blood (not recorded which). This sequence was found in a woman between 18 and 29 years old who had recovered from COVID-19. The CDR3 protein is CASKVLGADTQYF. For the CDR3, the DNA is TGTGCCAGCAAGGTTCTAGGTGCAGATACGCAGTATTTT.